This is a list of T cell receptor beta chains from one sample in a study of blood T cell repertoires in COVID-19. Sequenced by immunoSEQ multiplex PCR; TCRdb stores in-frame clones only, minus some. Among approximately 81,000 clones listed, roughly 90% were seen once. What was sequenced was PBMCs or T cells enriched from blood (not recorded which). All receptors derive from a woman in her fifties or sixties with acute COVID-19. Each CDR3 is given with its conserved first and last residue. Each record gives: CDR3 DNA, CDR3 protein, V gene, D gene, J gene, clone size. A D gene is named only where the DNA matches it firmly. Only some rows state a clone size, as once, few, many or a class for expanded clones.

CDR3nt: TGTGCCAGATGGGGACTTTTCCAAGAGACCCAGTACTTC
CDR3aa: CARWGLFQETQYF
v_gene: TRBV19
d_gene: NA
j_gene: TRBJ2-5
abundance: NA

CDR3nt: TGTGCCAGCAGCGTAGCGGGACAGGGGATATACGAGCAGTACTTC
CDR3aa: CASSVAGQGIYEQYF
v_gene: TRBV9
d_gene: TRBD1
j_gene: TRBJ2-7
abundance: NA

CDR3nt: TGTGCCAGCAGCGTAGCCGACGGGGGAGGGATCGAGGGCTACACCTTC
CDR3aa: CASSVADGGGIEGYTF
v_gene: TRBV9
d_gene: NA
j_gene: TRBJ1-2
abundance: NA

CDR3nt: TGTGCCAGCAGTGACTTAAGGACTAGCAATGAGCAGTTCTTC
CDR3aa: CASSDLRTSNEQFF
v_gene: TRBV6-4
d_gene: TRBD2
j_gene: TRBJ2-1
abundance: few

CDR3nt: TGTGCCAGCAGTAAGACAGAGGAGAACACTGAAGCTTTCTTT
CDR3aa: CASSKTEENTEAFF
v_gene: TRBV6-5
d_gene: NA
j_gene: TRBJ1-1
abundance: NA

CDR3nt: TGCAGCGCCGAGACTAGTTGGGGCTACGAGCAGTACTTC
CDR3aa: CSAETSWGYEQYF
v_gene: TRBV29-1
d_gene: NA
j_gene: TRBJ2-7
abundance: few

CDR3nt: TGTGCCAGCAGCTCCGGGGGTGAAGCTTTCTTT
CDR3aa: CASSSGGEAFF
v_gene: TRBV7-9
d_gene: NA
j_gene: TRBJ1-1
abundance: NA

CDR3nt: TGCAGCGTTGGAGCGGGAGGGCACAGCTCCTACAATGAGCAGTTCTTC
CDR3aa: CSVGAGGHSSYNEQFF
v_gene: TRBV29-1
d_gene: TRBD2
j_gene: TRBJ2-1
abundance: NA

CDR3nt: TGCGCCAGCAGCCAAGCTAGCGGGGACTCCTACAATGAGCAGTTCTTC
CDR3aa: CASSQASGDSYNEQFF
v_gene: TRBV4-1
d_gene: TRBD2
j_gene: TRBJ2-1
abundance: NA

CDR3nt: TGTGCCAGCAGCCAAGCGAATAGGGGGTGGACTGAAGCTTTCTTT
CDR3aa: CASSQANRGWTEAFF
v_gene: TRBV14
d_gene: NA
j_gene: TRBJ1-1
abundance: NA

CDR3nt: TGTGCCAGCCAAGGACAGGGTCTCTCCTCCCAGTACTTC
CDR3aa: CASQGQGLSSQYF
v_gene: TRBV19
d_gene: TRBD1
j_gene: TRBJ2-5
abundance: NA

CDR3nt: TGTGCCACCAGTGACTCGGGACTAGCGGGAGTATCAGATACGCAGTATTTT
CDR3aa: CATSDSGLAGVSDTQYF
v_gene: TRBV24-1
d_gene: TRBD2
j_gene: TRBJ2-3
abundance: NA

CDR3nt: TGTGCCAGCAGCTTAGCGTATGGGCAGCCCTACACTGAAGCTTTCTTT
CDR3aa: CASSLAYGQPYTEAFF
v_gene: TRBV7-2
d_gene: NA
j_gene: TRBJ1-1
abundance: NA

CDR3nt: TGTGCCAGCTCACCATCAAAGGGCCGCTATAGCGGGAGTAAAGGGGATCACAATGAGCAGTTCTTC
CDR3aa: CASSPSKGRYSGSKGDHNEQFF
v_gene: TRBV18
d_gene: TRBD2
j_gene: TRBJ2-1
abundance: once

CDR3nt: TGTGCCAGCAGGCGGACTAGCGAGAACAATGAGCAGTTCTTC
CDR3aa: CASRRTSENNEQFF
v_gene: TRBV6-5
d_gene: TRBD2
j_gene: TRBJ2-1
abundance: few

CDR3nt: TGTGCCAGTAGTATAGCACTAGCGGGATGGGGCCCAGATACGCAGTATTTT
CDR3aa: CASSIALAGWGPDTQYF
v_gene: TRBV19
d_gene: TRBD2
j_gene: TRBJ2-3
abundance: NA

CDR3nt: TGTGCCAGTAGTATACCCTTGGGGGGAAAAGGGCTCTTTGGGGCCAACGTCCTGACTTTC
CDR3aa: CASSIPLGGKGLFGANVLTF
v_gene: TRBV19
d_gene: NA
j_gene: TRBJ2-6
abundance: NA

CDR3nt: TGTGCCAGCAGCTCTCCCCGGTCGGCTAGCGGGTCTAGCTCCTACGAGCAGTACTTC
CDR3aa: CASSSPRSASGSSSYEQYF
v_gene: TRBV11-2
d_gene: TRBD2
j_gene: TRBJ2-7
abundance: once

CDR3nt: TGTGCCAGTAACCCCGGGACAGGCTTCTACGAGCAGTACTTC
CDR3aa: CASNPGTGFYEQYF
v_gene: TRBV19
d_gene: TRBD1
j_gene: TRBJ2-7
abundance: once

CDR3nt: TGCGCCAGCAGCGTGGGGACAGGGGGAGACCAAGAGACCCAGTACTTC
CDR3aa: CASSVGTGGDQETQYF
v_gene: TRBV5-1
d_gene: TRBD1
j_gene: TRBJ2-5
abundance: NA

CDR3nt: TGTGCCAGCAGAAAAAGCGGGAGCCCCCAAGAGACCCAGTACTTC
CDR3aa: CASRKSGSPQETQYF
v_gene: TRBV7-3
d_gene: TRBD2
j_gene: TRBJ2-5
abundance: NA

CDR3nt: TGTGCCAGCAGTATAGTCGTAAAGACCCAGTACTTC
CDR3aa: CASSIVVKTQYF
v_gene: TRBV6-5
d_gene: NA
j_gene: TRBJ2-5
abundance: once

CDR3nt: TGTGCCAGCAGCCCTAGGTTGGGGGACAGGGTAACCTATGGCTACACCTTC
CDR3aa: CASSPRLGDRVTYGYTF
v_gene: TRBV7-2
d_gene: TRBD1
j_gene: TRBJ1-2
abundance: NA